The 21 T cell receptor beta chains in this list originate from one sample, sequenced in a study of T cell changes during pregnancy in multiple sclerosis. Assay used: immunoSEQ multiplex PCR; TCRdb lists only in-frame clones, some missing. The sample yields roughly 80,000 clones, about 91% seen once. Sequencing was performed on peripheral blood, taken before pregnancy. All receptors come from a female donor with multiple sclerosis, enrolled in a pregnancy study.

The J gene is TRBJ1-4, the V gene TRBV9, with a tentative D call TRBD1 (5 bases). V lost 4 bases and J 10 bases, leaving 11 bases between the germline ends. From germline, CDR1 is SGDLS and CDR2 YYNGEE. The CDR3 extends over 12 amino acids. The CDR3 DNA reads as TGTGCCAGCAGCCCGGGGGAGGGAAAACTGTTTTTT. Amino acids: CASSPGEGKLFF.

The V call is TRBV9, the J call TRBJ2-5; 8 bases align to TRBD1. The CDR3 totals 17 residues. The V gene's germline CDR1 is SGDLS and CDR2 YYNGEE. With V trimmed by 0 bases and J by 1 base, 8 bases remained unmatched. This CDR3 reads CASSVGGQGATQETQYF. The CDR3 DNA reads as TGTGCCAGCAGCGTAGGGGGGCAGGGGGCTACCCAAGAGACCCAGTACTTC.

The rearrangement joins TRBV7-2 to TRBJ1-2, with TRBD1 as a possible D gene (5 bases). Trimming cost V 1 base and J 1 base, with 16 bases left between them. This CDR3 spans 17 amino acids. Germline CDR1 SGHTA, CDR2 FQGNSA. CDR3: CASSLVSSARDNYGYTF. In nucleotides, the CDR3 is TGTGCCAGCAGCTTAGTTAGTTCAGCCAGGGATAACTATGGCTACACCTTC.

CDR3 loop: CASSLGKANEQFF. In DNA form, the CDR3 reads TGTGCCAGCAGCTTAGGAAAAGCCAATGAGCAGTTCTTC. The V and J genes are TRBV7-2 and TRBJ2-1, with D hard to call. This CDR3 has 13 residues. V lost 1 base and J 6 bases, leaving 7 bases between the germline ends. CDR1 SGHTA and CDR2 FQGNSA come from the germline V gene.

The chain carries TRBV6-1 and TRBJ2-7; TRBD2 aligns across 7 bases. Germline V gene data show CDR1 as MNHNS and CDR2 as SASEGT. The CDR3 spans 14 residues. Unmatched junction bases numbered 7, after V lost 4 bases and J lost 4 bases. The CDR3 region is CASSVGLQHYEQYF. In DNA, the CDR3 is TGTGCCAGCAGTGTGGGACTACAACATTACGAGCAGTACTTC.

The chain links TRBV18 to TRBJ1-5; TRBD1 matches 8 bases. This CDR3 contains 14 residues. With V trimmed by 8 bases and J by 0 bases, 3 bases remained unmatched. Germline loops: CDR1 KGHSH, CDR2 LQKENI. The CDR3 spells CASTTGDSNQPQHF. The CDR3 DNA reads as TGTGCCAGCACGACAGGGGATAGCAATCAGCCCCAGCATTTT.

V gene TRBV7-6 combines with J gene TRBJ1-1; D ambiguous. Trimming left V 5 bases short and J 9 bases short, with 22 bases between. Germline V CDR1 and CDR2: SGHVS, FNYEAQ. The CDR3 spans 15 residues. CDR3 nucleotides: TGTGCCAGCAGCCCCTCCTCAGGATCAAGACAACAAGCTTTCTTT. Translated: CASSPSSGSRQQAFF. Full variable domain (rest looked up from reference TRBV7-6 and TRBJ1-1): GAGVSQSPRYKVTKRGQDVALRCDPISGHVSLYWYRQALGQGPEFLTYFNYEAQQDKSGLPNDRFSAERPEGSISTLTIQRTEQRDSAMYRCASSPSSGSRQQAFFGQGTRLTVV.

The J gene is TRBJ2-1, the V gene TRBV5-6, with 9 nucleotides matching TRBD1. V lost 0 bases to trimming and J lost 7 bases; unmatched junction nucleotides: 8. CDR3 length: 16 amino acids. The V gene's germline CDR1 is SGHDT and CDR2 YYEEEE. In nucleotides, the CDR3 is TGTGCCAGCAGCTTGGCAACAGGGGGCGAAATAAATGAGCAGTTCTTC. Translated, it gives CASSLATGGEINEQFF.

As DNA, the CDR3 is TGTGCCAGCAGCTTAGCGAGAAGTCACGGGGTGCGAGAGCAGTACTTC. This translates into CASSLARSHGVREQYF. V and J are TRBV7-8 and TRBJ2-7, with a weak D call TRBD2 (5 bases). The CDR3 runs to 16 residues. The ends were cut back, 0 bases at V and 7 bases at J, with 19 bases in the middle. Germline V gene sequence: CDR1 SGHVS, CDR2 FQNEAQ.

The chain is built from TRBV11-2 and TRBJ1-1; 9 positions match TRBD1. CDR1 is SGHAT, CDR2 FQNNGV, per germline. The V and J ends lost 4 bases and 4 bases, in that order; junction bases with no gene match: 10. This CDR3 is built from 16 residues. The CDR3 DNA reads as TGTGCCAGCAGCTCGGACAGGGGATTAGGTCCCACTGAAGCTTTCTTT. Protein: CASSSDRGLGPTEAFF.

This sequence joins TRBV30 and TRBJ1-3, with D uncertain. Trimming took 3 bases from V and 1 from J, leaving 4 bases between them. Germline loops: CDR1 GTSNPN, CDR2 SVGIG (reference sequence). This CDR3 region has 12 residues. The CDR3 nucleotides read TGTGCCTGGAGCCAGTCTGGAAACACCATATATTTT. This encodes CAWSQSGNTIYF.

This clone came up once. V gene TRBV7-6 combines with J gene TRBJ1-4; TRBD1 matches 11 bases. V dropped 4 bases and J dropped 8; count of bases not matched to a gene: 9. Germline V lookup: CDR1 SGHVS, CDR2 FNYEAQ. The CDR3 runs 16 residues. The chain's CDR3 is CASSSPTGTGGEKLFF. The CDR3 region has the DNA TGTGCCAGCAGCTCGCCGACCGGGACAGGGGGAGAAAAACTGTTTTTT.

This clone came up once. The chain recombines TRBV7-6 with TRBJ1-1, with D perhaps matching TRBD1 (5 bases). The CDR3 totals 13 residues. V dropped 5 bases and J dropped 1 base, with 8 bases sitting between them. Germline V CDR1 and CDR2: SGHVS, FNYEAQ. CDR3: CASSPTGNTEAFF. CDR3 nucleotides: TGTGCCAGCAGCCCCACAGGGAACACTGAAGCTTTCTTT.

The chain employs TRBV7-3 and TRBJ2-3; 9 bases map to TRBD2. The CDR3 spans 17 residues. CDR1 is SGHTA and CDR2 is FQGTGA in the germline V gene. With 4 bases clipped from V and 9 bases from J, the junction kept 17 bases outside the gene matches. CDR3 DNA: TGTGCCAGCAGCTCCGCACCCCTTATCAGCGGGGGGATGACGCAGTATTTT. Protein: CASSSAPLISGGMTQYF. The full variable domain, completed using reference TRBV7-3 and TRBJ2-3, is GAGVSQTPSNKVTEKGKYVELRCDPISGHTALYWYRQSLGQGPEFLIYFQGTGAADDSGLPNDRFFAVRPEGSVSTLKIQRTERGDSAVYLCASSSAPLISGGMTQYFGPGTRLTVL.

This chain connects TRBV10-3 to TRBJ1-1; 10 bases line up with TRBD1. CDR3 length: 15 residues. Germline lookup yields CDR1 ENHRY and CDR2 SYGVKD. J was trimmed by 1 base and V by 2 bases; bases with no gene match: 1. CDR3 amino acids: CAISERTGGNTEAFF. The DNA for the CDR3 is TGTGCCATCAGTGAGCGGACAGGGGGGAACACTGAAGCTTTCTTT.

The gene calls are TRBV12-5 and TRBJ2-7, with 8 bases identical to TRBD2. Germline CDR1 LGHNT, CDR2 FRNRAP. The CDR3 spans 16 residues. The V segment lost 7 bases and the J segment 2 bases; nucleotides outside the gene matches: 13. For the CDR3, the DNA is TGTGCTAGTGTCCCCCCCCGAGCGGGGGCCACCTACGAGCAGTACTTC. This gives the protein CASVPPRAGATYEQYF.

This clone came up once. The CDR3 sequence is CASSLLMRARGTEAFF. The CDR3 DNA reads as TGTGCCAGCAGTTTATTAATGCGGGCCCGGGGGACTGAAGCTTTCTTT. The V and J genes are TRBV28 and TRBJ1-1, with TRBD1 as a possible D gene (5 bases). CDR1 is MDHEN and CDR2 is SYDVKM in the germline V gene. The CDR3 extends over 16 amino acids. V lost 1 base and J 5 bases, leaving 17 bases between the germline ends.

The J gene is TRBJ1-5, the V gene TRBV27; the D is unclear. V was trimmed by 4 bases and J by 5 bases, leaving 9 bases between them. The CDR3 runs 13 residues. Germline CDR1 MNHEY, CDR2 SMNVEV (reference sequence). The CDR3: CASSYLMYQPQHF. The CDR3 DNA follows: TGTGCCAGCAGTTACTTGATGTATCAGCCCCAGCATTTT.

This chain joins TRBV6-1 and TRBJ2-2, with D maybe TRBD2 (6 bases). Germline V gene lookup returns CDR1 MNHNS and CDR2 SASEGT. CDR3 length: 14 amino acids. Trimming took off 6 bases at V and 3 bases at J, with 11 bases between the two ends. This chain's CDR3 is CASRGGGDTGELFF. The CDR3 coding sequence is TGTGCCAGCAGAGGTGGCGGGGACACCGGGGAGCTGTTTTTT.

The V gene is TRBV25-1, the J gene TRBJ2-7, with D unresolved. Deletions cut 3 bases from V and 5 bases from J, with 8 bases between. Germline CDR1 and CDR2: MGHDK and SYGVNS. The length of the CDR3 is 12 residues. In DNA, the CDR3 is TGTGCCAGCAGTGATCAGGTTAACGAGCAGTACTTC. Its translation is CASSDQVNEQYF.

The rearrangement links TRBV9 to TRBJ2-3; D perhaps matches TRBD2 (5 bases). This CDR3 contains 17 residues. V was shortened by 1 base and J by 1 base, with 16 bases between the two germline ends. Per the germline V gene, CDR1 is SGDLS and CDR2 is YYNGEE. CDR3 sequence (DNA): TGTGCCAGCAGCGTAAGGCCCGCCGGGCGGGGCACAGATACGCAGTATTTT. This encodes CASSVRPAGRGTDTQYF.